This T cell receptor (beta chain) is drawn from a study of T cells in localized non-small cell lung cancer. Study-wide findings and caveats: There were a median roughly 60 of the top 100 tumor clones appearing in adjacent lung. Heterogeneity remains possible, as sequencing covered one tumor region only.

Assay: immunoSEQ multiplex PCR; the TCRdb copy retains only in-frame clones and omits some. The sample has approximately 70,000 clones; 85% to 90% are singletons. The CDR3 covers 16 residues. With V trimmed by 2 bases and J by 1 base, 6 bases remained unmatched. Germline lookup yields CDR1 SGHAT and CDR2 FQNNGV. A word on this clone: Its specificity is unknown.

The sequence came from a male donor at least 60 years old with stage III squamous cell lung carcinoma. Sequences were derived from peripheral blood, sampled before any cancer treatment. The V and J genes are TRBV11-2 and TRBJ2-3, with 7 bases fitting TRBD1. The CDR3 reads CASSLNRGAGTDTQYF. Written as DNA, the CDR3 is TGTGCCAGCAGCTTAAACAGGGGTGCGGGCACAGATACGCAGTATTTT.